The source of this T cell receptor (beta chain) is a study of cytomegalovirus exposure and HLA in healthy donors. The study's findings and limits: When a later analysis was performed, an Asian-associated ancestry cluster reportedly had fewer N-insertions than the roughly 730-donor mean.

Worth noting for this clone: What it binds is unknown.

V was pared by 8 bases and J by 8 bases, with 7 bases between. The CDR3 runs 10 residues. Germline V lookup: CDR1 MDHEN, CDR2 SYDVKM. The PCR made use of 60 Vbeta and 13 Jbeta primers. Repertoires were generated with immunoSEQ multiplex PCR, while TCRdb's copy carries only in-frame clones and drops some. The sample consists of around 150,000 clones, approximately 72% of them appearing once. Sequences were obtained from PBMCs. The gene calls are TRBV28 and TRBJ1-3, with no clear D. This TCR was recovered from a man in his forties or fifties in good health and CMV-seronegative. CDR3 residues: CASLRDTIYF. CDR3 nucleotides: TGTGCCAGCCTTCGGGACACCATATATTTT.